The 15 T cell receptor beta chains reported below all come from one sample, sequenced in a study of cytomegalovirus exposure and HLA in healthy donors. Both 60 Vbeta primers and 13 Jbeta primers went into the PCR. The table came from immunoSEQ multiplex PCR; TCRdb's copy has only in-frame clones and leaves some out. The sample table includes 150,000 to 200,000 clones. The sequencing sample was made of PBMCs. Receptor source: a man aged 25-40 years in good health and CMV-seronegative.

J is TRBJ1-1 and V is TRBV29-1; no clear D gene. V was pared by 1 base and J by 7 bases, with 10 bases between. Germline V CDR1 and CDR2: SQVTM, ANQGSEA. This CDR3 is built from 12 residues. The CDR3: CSVEVVGDEAFF. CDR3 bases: TGCAGCGTTGAAGTCGTCGGGGATGAAGCTTTCTTT.

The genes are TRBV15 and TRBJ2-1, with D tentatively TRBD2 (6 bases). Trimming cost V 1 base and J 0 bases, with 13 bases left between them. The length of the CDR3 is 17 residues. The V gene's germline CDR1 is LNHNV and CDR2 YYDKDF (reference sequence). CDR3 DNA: TGTGCCACCAGCAGAGTCGGGACTGGGGGCTCCTACAATGAGCAGTTCTTC. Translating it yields CATSRVGTGGSYNEQFF.

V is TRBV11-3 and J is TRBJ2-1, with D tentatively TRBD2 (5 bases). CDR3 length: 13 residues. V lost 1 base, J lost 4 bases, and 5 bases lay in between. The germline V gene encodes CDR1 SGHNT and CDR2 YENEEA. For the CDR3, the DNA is TGTGCCAGCAGCTTAGCGGGGTACAATGAGCAGTTCTTC. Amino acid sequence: CASSLAGYNEQFF.

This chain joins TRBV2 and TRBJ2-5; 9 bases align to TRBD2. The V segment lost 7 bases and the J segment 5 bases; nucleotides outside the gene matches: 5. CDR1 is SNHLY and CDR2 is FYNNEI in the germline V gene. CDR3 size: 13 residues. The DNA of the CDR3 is TGTGCCAGCAAGCGGGGGGCAGGGGAGACCCAGTACTTC. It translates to CASKRGAGETQYF.

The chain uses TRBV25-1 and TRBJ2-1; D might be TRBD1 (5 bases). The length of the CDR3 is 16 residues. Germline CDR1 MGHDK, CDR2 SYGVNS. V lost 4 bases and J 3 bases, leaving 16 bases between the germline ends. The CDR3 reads CASSASPDSFYNEQFF. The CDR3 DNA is TGTGCCAGCAGTGCTTCCCCCGACAGTTTCTACAATGAGCAGTTCTTC.

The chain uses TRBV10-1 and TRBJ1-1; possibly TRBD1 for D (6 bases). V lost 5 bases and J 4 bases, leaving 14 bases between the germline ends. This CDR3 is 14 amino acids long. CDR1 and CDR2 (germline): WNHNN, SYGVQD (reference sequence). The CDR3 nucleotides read TGCGCCAGCAGTAGGGGGGGGCCAGGCACTGAAGCTTTCTTT. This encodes CASSRGGPGTEAFF.

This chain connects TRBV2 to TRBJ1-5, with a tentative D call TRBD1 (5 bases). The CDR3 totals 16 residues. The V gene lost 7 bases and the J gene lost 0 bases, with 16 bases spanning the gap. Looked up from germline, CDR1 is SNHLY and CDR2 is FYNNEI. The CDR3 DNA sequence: TGTGCCAGCACCGGTCCGGGACTCTTTAGCAATCAGCCCCAGCATTTT. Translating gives CASTGPGLFSNQPQHF.

CDR3 coding DNA: TGTGCCAGCAGTTATGGTAGGGGGAACACTGAAGCTTTCTTT. This encodes CASSYGRGNTEAFF. The chain is built from TRBV6-5 and TRBJ1-1; D perhaps matches TRBD1 (5 bases). Germline loops: CDR1 MNHEY, CDR2 SVGAGI. CDR3 length equals 14 residues. Trimming removed 3 bases from V and 1 base from J, with 9 bases in between.

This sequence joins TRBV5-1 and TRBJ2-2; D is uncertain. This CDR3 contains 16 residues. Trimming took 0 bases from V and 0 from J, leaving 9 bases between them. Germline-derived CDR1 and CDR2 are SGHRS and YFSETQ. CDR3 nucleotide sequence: TGCGCCAGCAGCTTGGTAGGAGCTCCGAACACCGGGGAGCTGTTTTTT. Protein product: CASSLVGAPNTGELFF. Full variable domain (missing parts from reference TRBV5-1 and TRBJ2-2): KAGVTQTPRYLIKTRGQQVTLSCSPISGHRSVSWYQQTPGQGLQFLFEYFSETQRNKGNFPGRFSGRQFSNSRSEMNVSTLELGDSALYLCASSLVGAPNTGELFFGEGSRLTVL.

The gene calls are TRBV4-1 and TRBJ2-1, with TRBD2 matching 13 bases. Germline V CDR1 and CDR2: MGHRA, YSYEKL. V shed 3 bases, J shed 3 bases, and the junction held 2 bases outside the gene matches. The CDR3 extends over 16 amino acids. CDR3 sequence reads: CASSHRTSGSYNEQFF. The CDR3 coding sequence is TGCGCCAGCAGCCACAGGACTAGCGGGAGCTACAATGAGCAGTTCTTC.

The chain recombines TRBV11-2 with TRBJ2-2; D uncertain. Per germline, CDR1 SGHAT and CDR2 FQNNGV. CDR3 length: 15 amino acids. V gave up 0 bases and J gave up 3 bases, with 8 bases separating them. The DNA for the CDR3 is TGTGCCAGCAGCTTAGATGGCAGTTACACCGGGGAGCTGTTTTTT. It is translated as CASSLDGSYTGELFF. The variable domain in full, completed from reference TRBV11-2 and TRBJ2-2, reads EAGVAQSPRYKIIEKRQSVAFWCNPISGHATLYWYQQILGQGPKLLIQFQNNGVVDDSQLPKDRFSAERLKGVDSTLKIQPAKLEDSAVYLCASSLDGSYTGELFFGEGSRLTVL.

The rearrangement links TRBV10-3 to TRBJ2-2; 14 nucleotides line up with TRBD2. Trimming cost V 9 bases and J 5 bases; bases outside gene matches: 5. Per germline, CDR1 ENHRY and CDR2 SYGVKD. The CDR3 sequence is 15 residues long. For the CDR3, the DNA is TGTGCCATGGGGACTAGCGGGAGTATGACCGGGGAGCTGTTTTTT. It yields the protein CAMGTSGSMTGELFF.

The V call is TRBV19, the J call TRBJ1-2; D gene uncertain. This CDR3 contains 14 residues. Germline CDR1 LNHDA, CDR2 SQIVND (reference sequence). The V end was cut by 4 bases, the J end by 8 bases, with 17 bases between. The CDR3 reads CASSTTQAVGGYTF. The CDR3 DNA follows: TGTGCCAGTAGTACCACCCAGGCAGTTGGCGGCTACACCTTC.

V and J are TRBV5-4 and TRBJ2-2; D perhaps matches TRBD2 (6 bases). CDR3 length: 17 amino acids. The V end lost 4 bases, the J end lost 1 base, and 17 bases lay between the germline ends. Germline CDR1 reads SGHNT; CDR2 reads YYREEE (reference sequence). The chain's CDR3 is CASSLYYGSGNTGELFF. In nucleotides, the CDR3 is TGTGCCAGCAGCCTCTACTATGGTAGCGGGAACACCGGGGAGCTGTTTTTT.

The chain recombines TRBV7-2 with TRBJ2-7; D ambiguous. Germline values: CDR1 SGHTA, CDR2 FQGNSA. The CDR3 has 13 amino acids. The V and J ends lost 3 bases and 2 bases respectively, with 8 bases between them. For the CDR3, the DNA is TGTGCCAGCAGCTTTACTCTAACCTACGAGCAGTACTTC. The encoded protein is CASSFTLTYEQYF.